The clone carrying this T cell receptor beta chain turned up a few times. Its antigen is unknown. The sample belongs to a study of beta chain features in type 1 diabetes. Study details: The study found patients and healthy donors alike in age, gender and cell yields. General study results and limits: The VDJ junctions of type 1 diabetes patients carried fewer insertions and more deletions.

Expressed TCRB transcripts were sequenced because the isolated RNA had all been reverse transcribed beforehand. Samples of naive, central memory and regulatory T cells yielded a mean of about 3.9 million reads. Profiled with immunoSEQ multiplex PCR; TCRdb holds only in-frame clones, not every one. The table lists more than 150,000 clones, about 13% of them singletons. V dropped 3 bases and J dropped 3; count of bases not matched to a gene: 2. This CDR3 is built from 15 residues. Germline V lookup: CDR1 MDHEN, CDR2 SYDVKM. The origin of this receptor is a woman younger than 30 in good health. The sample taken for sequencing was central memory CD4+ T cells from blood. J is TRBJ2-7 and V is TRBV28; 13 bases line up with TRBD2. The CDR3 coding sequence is TGTGCCAGCAGTTTCCGGACTAGCGGGAGCTACGAGCAGTACTTC. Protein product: CASSFRTSGSYEQYF.